This is a list of T cell receptor beta chains from one sample in a study of T cell responses to AZD1222 COVID-19 vaccine. Profiling relied on immunoSEQ multiplex PCR, and the TCRdb table lists in-frame clones only, not all of them. This table has about 83,000 clones, roughly 90% appearing once. Source: peripheral blood, taken on day 0 of MenACWY control vaccination. The receptors shown here come from an adult in good health. The CDR3 runs from the conserved cysteine through the conserved F or W. D genes are given only for firm matches. For some rows the clone size is stated as once, few or many, or as a class when expanded; others skip it.

NA,TRBV7-9,TRBJ2-3,NA,TGTGCCAGCAGCTTAGGGATTACAGATACGCAGTATTTT,CASSLGITDTQYF
TRBD2,TRBV5-4,TRBJ2-1,NA,TGTGCCAGCAGGACTAGCGGGACAGAAAATGAGCAGTTCTTC,CASRTSGTENEQFF
TRBD1,TRBV7-9,TRBJ2-3,NA,TGTGCCAGCAGCCAATCCCAGGGGGCAGATACGCAGTATTTT,CASSQSQGADTQYF
NA,TRBV23-1,TRBJ1-3,few,TGCGCCAGCAGGGGGACTGGCACCATATATTTT,CASRGTGTIYF
NA,TRBV19,TRBJ2-1,NA,TGTGCCAGTAGTATAAGGCTTTACAATGAGCAGTTCTTC,CASSIRLYNEQFF
NA,TRBV19,TRBJ2-5,once,TGTGCCAGTAACTCAGGCCGGGTTCAAGAGACCCAGTACTTC,CASNSGRVQETQYF
NA,TRBV6-5,TRBJ1-1,NA,TGTGCCAGCAGTTACGCGCTCGGGGGGAACACTGAAGCTTTCTTT,CASSYALGGNTEAFF
TRBD2,TRBV9,TRBJ2-7,NA,TGTGCCAGCAGTTCCGAACTAGCGGGAGTCGACGAGCAGTACTTC,CASSSELAGVDEQYF
NA,TRBV29-1,TRBJ1-1,medium-sized,TGCAGCACCCGAAACCCCGAATGGAACACTGAAGCTTTCTTT,CSTRNPEWNTEAFF
NA,TRBV28,TRBJ2-7,few,TGTGCCAGCAGGACCTCGAACCTCAGATACGAGCAGTACTTC,CASRTSNLRYEQYF
TRBD1,TRBV10-3,TRBJ2-7,NA,TGTGCCATCAGTGAGCCGGGACAGGGTTCCTACGAGCAGTACTTC,CAISEPGQGSYEQYF
TRBD2,TRBV13,TRBJ2-3,NA,TGTGCCAGCAGCTTAGTCTTAGCGGGAGGGCAAGATACGCAGTATTTT,CASSLVLAGGQDTQYF
NA,TRBV2,TRBJ2-3,NA,TGTGCCAGCAGTACGGGCCTCCAAGGGGATACGCAGTATTTT,CASSTGLQGDTQYF
NA,TRBV28,TRBJ2-7,NA,TGTGCCAGCAGTTCAACTCTCTACGAGCAGTACTTC,CASSSTLYEQYF
TRBD1,TRBV19,TRBJ1-2,NA,TGTGCCAGTAGTATAGACAGGGGGTACTATGGCTACACCTTC,CASSIDRGYYGYTF
TRBD1,TRBV6-2/TRBV6-3,TRBJ2-4,once,TGTGCCAGCAGTTTCAAGGGACAGACACCGCGACTAGCCAAAAACATTCAGTACTTC,CASSFKGQTPRLAKNIQYF
NA,TRBV20-1,TRBJ2-5,NA,TGCAGTGCTAGTAATCGGGGCGAAGAGACCCAGTACTTC,CSASNRGEETQYF
NA,TRBV25-1,TRBJ2-1,NA,TGTGCCAGCAGTGAACCCGGTTATTACAATGAGCAGTTCTTC,CASSEPGYYNEQFF
TRBD1,TRBV9,TRBJ2-7,once,TGTGCCAGCGGAAGGTCGGGGACAGGGCCAGGAGAGCAGTACTTC,CASGRSGTGPGEQYF
TRBD1,TRBV27,TRBJ1-1,few,TGTGCCAGCACCTCCTGGGGGGGACAGGGAACTTTCTTT,CASTSWGGQGTFF
TRBD1,TRBV6-5,TRBJ2-7,NA,TGTGCCAGCTGGGGACAGGGCAACGAGCAGTACTTC,CASWGQGNEQYF
TRBD1,TRBV29-1,TRBJ1-5,NA,TGCAGCGTCAGGATACAGGGGGCTAATCAGCCCCAGCATTTT,CSVRIQGANQPQHF
NA,TRBV30,TRBJ1-1,NA,TGTGCCAGGGGAAGATCGAACACTGAAGCTTTCTTT,CARGRSNTEAFF
NA,TRBV28,TRBJ1-6,NA,TGTGCCAGCAGTTTGAAGGGCCGACCCCTCCACTTT,CASSLKGRPLHF
TRBD1,TRBV6-4,TRBJ1-5,once,TGTGCCAGCAGCCGGGACAGGGATCAGCCCCAGCATTTT,CASSRDRDQPQHF
NA,TRBV6-1,TRBJ1-2,NA,TGTGCCAGCAGTGAAGGAGCAGGGATCTATGGCTACACCTTC,CASSEGAGIYGYTF
NA,TRBV5-3,TRBJ1-5,NA,TGTGCCAGAAGCCGCTTTGGGGGGCAAAGGATCAATCAGCCCCAGCATTTT,CARSRFGGQRINQPQHF
NA,TRBV5-6,TRBJ1-1,NA,TGTGCCAGCAGCTTGAGCACTGAAGCTTTCTTT,CASSLSTEAFF
NA,TRBV19,TRBJ1-5,NA,TGTGCCAGTAGTATAAATTTGGGGTTCCAGCCCCAGCATTTT,CASSINLGFQPQHF